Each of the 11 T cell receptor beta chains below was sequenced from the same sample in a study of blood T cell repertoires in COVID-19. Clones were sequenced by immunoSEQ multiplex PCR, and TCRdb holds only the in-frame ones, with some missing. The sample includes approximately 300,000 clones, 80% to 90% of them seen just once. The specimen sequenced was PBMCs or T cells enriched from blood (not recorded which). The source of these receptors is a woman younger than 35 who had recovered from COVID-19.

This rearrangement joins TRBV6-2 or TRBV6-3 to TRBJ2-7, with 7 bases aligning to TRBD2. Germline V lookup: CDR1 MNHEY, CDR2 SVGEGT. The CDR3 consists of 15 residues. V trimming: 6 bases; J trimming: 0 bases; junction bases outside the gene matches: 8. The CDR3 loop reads CASRPIAGPSYEQYF. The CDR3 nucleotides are TGTGCCAGCAGGCCTATAGCGGGTCCCTCCTACGAGCAGTACTTC.

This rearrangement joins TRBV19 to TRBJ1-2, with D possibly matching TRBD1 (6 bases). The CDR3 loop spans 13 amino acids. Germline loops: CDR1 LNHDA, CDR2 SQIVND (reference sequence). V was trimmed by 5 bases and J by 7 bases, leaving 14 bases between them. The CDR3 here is CASSPQRGFGYTF. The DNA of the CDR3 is TGTGCCAGTAGTCCACAAAGGGGGTTTGGCTACACCTTC. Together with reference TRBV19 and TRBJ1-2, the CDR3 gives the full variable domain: DGGITQSPKYLFRKEGQNVTLSCEQNLNHDAMYWYRQDPGQGLRLIYYSQIVNDFQKGDIAEGYSVSREKKESFPLTVTSAQKNPTAFYLCASSPQRGFGYTFGSGTRLTVV.

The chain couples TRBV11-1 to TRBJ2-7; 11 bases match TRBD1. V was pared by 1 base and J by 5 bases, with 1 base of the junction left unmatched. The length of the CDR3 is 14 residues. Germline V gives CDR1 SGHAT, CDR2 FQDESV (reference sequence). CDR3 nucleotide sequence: TGTGCCAGCAGCTTAGTGGGACAGGGGGACGAGCAGTACTTC. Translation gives CASSLVGQGDEQYF.

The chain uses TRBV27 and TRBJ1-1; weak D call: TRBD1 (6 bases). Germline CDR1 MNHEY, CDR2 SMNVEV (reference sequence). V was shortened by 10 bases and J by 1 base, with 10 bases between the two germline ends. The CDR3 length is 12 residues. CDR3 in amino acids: CATLTGNTEAFF. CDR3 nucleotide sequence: TGTGCCACCTTGACAGGGAACACTGAAGCTTTCTTT.

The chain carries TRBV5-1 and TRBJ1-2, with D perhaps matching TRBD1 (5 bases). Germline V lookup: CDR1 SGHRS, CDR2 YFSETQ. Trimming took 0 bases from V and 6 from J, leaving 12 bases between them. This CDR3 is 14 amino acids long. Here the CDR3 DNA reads TGCGCCAGCAGCTTGGGACAGCTTGCGGATGGCTACACCTTC. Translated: CASSLGQLADGYTF.

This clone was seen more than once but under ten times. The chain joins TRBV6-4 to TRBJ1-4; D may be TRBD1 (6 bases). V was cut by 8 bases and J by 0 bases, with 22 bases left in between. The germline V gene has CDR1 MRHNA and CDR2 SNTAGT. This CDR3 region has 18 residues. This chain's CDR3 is CASLIGGSLGATNEKLFF. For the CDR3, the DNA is TGTGCCAGCCTGATAGGGGGTTCCCTGGGGGCAACTAATGAAAAACTGTTTTTT.

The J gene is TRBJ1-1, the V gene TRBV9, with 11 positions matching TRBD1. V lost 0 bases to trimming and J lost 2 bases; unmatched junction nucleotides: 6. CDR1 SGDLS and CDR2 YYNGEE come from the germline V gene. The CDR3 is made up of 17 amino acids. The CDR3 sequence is CASSVEGQGAFNTEAFF. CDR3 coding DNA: TGTGCCAGCAGCGTAGAAGGACAGGGGGCGTTTAACACTGAAGCTTTCTTT.

CDR3 DNA sequence: TGTGCCAGCAGCCAAGCTCCGACAGCCTATGGCTACACCTTC. This codes for CASSQAPTAYGYTF. The rearrangement links TRBV3-1 (or the pseudogene TRBV3-2) to TRBJ1-2; the D gene is possibly TRBD1 (5 bases). The CDR3 is 14 residues long. The germline V and J ends were trimmed by 1 base and 4 bases, with 10 bases remaining between them. Germline values: CDR1 LGHDT, CDR2 YNNKEL (reference sequence).

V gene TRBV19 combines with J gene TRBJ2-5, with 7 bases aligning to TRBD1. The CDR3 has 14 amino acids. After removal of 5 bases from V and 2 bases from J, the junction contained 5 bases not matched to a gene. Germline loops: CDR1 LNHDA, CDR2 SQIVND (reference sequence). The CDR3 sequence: CASSPGTEQETQYF. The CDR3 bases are TGTGCCAGTAGTCCCGGGACAGAACAAGAGACCCAGTACTTC.

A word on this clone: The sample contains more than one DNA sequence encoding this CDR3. The CDR3 DNA is TGTGCCAGCAGCTTGGCTGCCGGGGAGCTGTTTTTT. Translation: CASSLAAGELFF. The chain uses TRBV5-6 and TRBJ2-2; unclear D gene. CDR3 size: 12 residues. Looked up from germline, CDR1 is SGHDT and CDR2 is YYEEEE. V lost 0 bases, J lost 6 bases, and 3 bases lay in between.

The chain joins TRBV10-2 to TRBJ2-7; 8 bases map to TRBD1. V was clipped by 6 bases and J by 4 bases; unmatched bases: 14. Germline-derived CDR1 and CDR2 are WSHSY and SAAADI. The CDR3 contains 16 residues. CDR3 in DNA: TGCGCCAGCAGGCAAACCTTAGGACAGGGACCGTACGAGCAGTACTTC. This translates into CASRQTLGQGPYEQYF.